A single sample gave rise to the 27 T cell receptor beta chains below, sequenced in a study of response to subunit inactivated influenza vaccine. TCRdb ran MiXCR on the RT-PCR reads and lists one entry per CDR3 protein. This table holds about 240,000 distinct CDR3 sequences, more than 9% found once. This sample comprised non-naive T cells sorted from PBMCs, obtained roughly 2 weeks before vaccination. The receptor source for this set is a man over 45 who received an inactivated influenza vaccine.

The chain employs TRBV29-1 and TRBJ2-3; D is undetermined. Germline V lookup: CDR1 SQVTM, CDR2 ANQGSEA. V was clipped by 3 bases and J by 2 bases, with 3 bases between them. The CDR3 contains 11 residues. In DNA, the CDR3 is TGCAGCGTTGACAACACAGATACGCAGTATTTT. Translated: CSVDNTDTQYF.

This clonotype was observed a handful of times. This chain connects TRBV6-5 to TRBJ2-7; maybe TRBD2 (6 bases). Between the trimmed V and J ends, which lost 0 bases and 4 bases, there was a span of 13 bases. Germline assignment: CDR1 MNHEY and CDR2 SVGAGI. This CDR3 has 15 residues. The CDR3 DNA is TGTGCCAGCAGTTACTCGATCGGGCGGGGTTACGAGCAGTACTTC. Encoded protein: CASSYSIGRGYEQYF.

The chain employs TRBV20-1 and TRBJ2-4; 7 bases match TRBD1. Germline V gene lookup returns CDR1 DFQATT and CDR2 SNEGSKA (reference sequence). The ends lost 2 bases at V and 7 bases at J; junction bases unmatched: 8. CDR3 length: 14 amino acids. CDR3 nucleotides: TGCAGTGCTAGATGGGAACAGGGGATTAACATTCAGTACTTC. Its translation is CSARWEQGINIQYF.

A few counts support this clonotype. The chain combines TRBV19 with TRBJ1-5; no reliable D call. Germline V gene data show CDR1 as LNHDA and CDR2 as SQIVND (reference sequence). Trimming took 4 bases from V and 0 from J, leaving 4 bases between them. CDR3 length: 13 residues. The CDR3 DNA follows: TGTGCCAGTAGTACCGTTAGCAATCAGCCCCAGCATTTT. Protein: CASSTVSNQPQHF.

The J gene is TRBJ1-5, the V gene TRBV20-1; 7 bases fit TRBD1. CDR3 size: 14 residues. Germline V gives CDR1 DFQATT, CDR2 SNEGSKA (reference sequence). The ends lost 6 bases at V and 1 base at J; junction bases unmatched: 6. The CDR3 reads CSARTGVSNQPQHF. DNA of the CDR3: TGCAGTGCAAGGACAGGTGTCAGCAATCAGCCCCAGCATTTT.

In its sample, this clonotype was seen many times. V and J are TRBV2 and TRBJ2-7; D is ambiguous. The CDR3 has 14 residues. The germline V gene encodes CDR1 SNHLY and CDR2 FYNNEI. V lost 6 bases and J 3 bases, leaving 15 bases between the germline ends. CDR3 DNA: TGTGCCAGCAGACGGAGTGGGCTGCTCTACGAGCAGTACTTC. Translated: CASRRSGLLYEQYF.

The V and J genes are TRBV7-2 and TRBJ2-3; 7 nucleotides line up with TRBD2. The CDR3 is 16 residues long. Trimming at V came to 1 base and at J to 2 bases, leaving 6 bases not matched to a gene. Germline loops: CDR1 SGHTA, CDR2 FQGNSA. The CDR3 reads CASSLVASGPTDTQYF. DNA for the CDR3: TGTGCCAGCAGCTTAGTGGCTAGCGGACCCACAGATACGCAGTATTTT.

This clonotype occurred many times. This chain links TRBV29-1 with TRBJ1-1; D is uncertain. With 4 bases removed from V and 4 bases from J, the gap between germline ends came to 10 bases. The CDR3 spans 12 residues. Germline values: CDR1 SQVTM, CDR2 ANQGSEA. CDR3 sequence reads: CSVGAQGTEAFF. The CDR3 DNA reads as TGCAGCGTTGGAGCCCAAGGCACTGAAGCTTTCTTT.

This clonotype was observed a few times. A read error may account for a junction end that differs from germline. V and J are TRBV7-7 and TRBJ2-7; 8 bases line up with TRBD1. Germline CDR1 is SSHAT and CDR2 is FNYEAQ (reference sequence). The length of the CDR3 is 15 residues. This chain's CDR3 is CASSLAQGASYEQYF. CDR3 sequence (DNA): TGTGCTAGCAGCTTAGCCCAGGGGGCCTCCTACGAGCAGTACTTC.

With respect to this clonotype: At one of its ends the junction is not consistent with the germline gene, which may arise from a read error. This chain uses TRBV5-1 with TRBJ2-5, with D maybe TRBD1 (5 bases). The germline V gene encodes CDR1 SGHRS and CDR2 YFSETQ. This CDR3 is built from 15 residues. CDR3 DNA sequence: TGCGCCAGCACCTTGGGGCCATCCGACCAAGAGACCCAGTACTTC. Translation gives CASTLGPSDQETQYF.

This clonotype has ten or more counts. The chain employs TRBV20-1 and TRBJ1-1; maybe TRBD1 (6 bases). Per the germline V gene, CDR1 is DFQATT and CDR2 is SNEGSKA (reference sequence). The CDR3 totals 14 residues. V lost 2 bases to trimming and J lost 0 bases, with 10 bases between them. CDR3 sequence: CSARRRGVNTEAFF. The DNA of the CDR3 is TGCAGTGCTAGACGGAGGGGGGTGAACACTGAAGCTTTCTTT.

The rearrangement uses TRBV5-5 and TRBJ2-4; 10 positions agree with TRBD2. J gave up 1 base and V 3 bases, and 4 bases lay outside the gene matches. CDR1 and CDR2 (germline): SGHKS, YYEKEE (reference sequence). CDR3 length: 16 amino acids. CDR3 sequence reads: CASSSFSGRAKNIQYF. The CDR3 DNA reads as TGTGCCAGCAGCTCGTTTAGCGGGAGGGCCAAAAACATTCAGTACTTC.

This clonotype was detected a few times. The gene calls are TRBV15 and TRBJ1-5; D unresolved. The CDR3 contains 12 residues. Looked up from germline, CDR1 is LNHNV and CDR2 is YYDKDF (reference sequence). The V end lost 1 base, the J end lost 3 bases, and 1 base lay between the germline ends. CDR3 in DNA: TGTGCCACCAGCAGAGTCAATCAGCCCCAGCATTTT. Translated, it gives CATSRVNQPQHF.

This chain connects TRBV5-1 to TRBJ2-2, with TRBD1 matching over 7 bases. There are 17 residues in the CDR3. Germline values: CDR1 SGHRS, CDR2 YFSETQ. V shed 8 bases, J shed 4 bases, and the junction held 17 bases outside the gene matches. This CDR3 reads CASPEVRDRSTTGELFF. For the CDR3, the DNA is TGCGCCAGTCCCGAGGTCCGGGACAGATCCACCACCGGGGAGCTGTTTTTT.

This clonotype was detected only a few times. The gene calls are TRBV5-5 and TRBJ2-2; no clear D. The CDR3 has 14 residues. Deletions cut 5 bases from V and 0 bases from J, with 8 bases between. Germline CDR1 and CDR2: SGHKS and YYEKEE (reference sequence). CDR3 sequence reads: CASSFRPNTGELFF. CDR3 nucleotide sequence: TGTGCCAGCAGTTTCAGGCCGAACACCGGGGAGCTGTTTTTT. The full variable domain, completed using reference TRBV5-5 and TRBJ2-2, is DAGVTQSPTHLIKTRGQQVTLRCSPISGHKSVSWYQQVLGQGPQFIFQYYEKEERGRGNFPDRFSARQFPNYSSELNVNALLLGDSALYLCASSFRPNTGELFFGEGSRLTVL.

This clonotype was seen a few times. The chain combines TRBV7-2 with TRBJ2-7; D uncertain. V lost 5 bases and J 2 bases, leaving 10 bases between the germline ends. The CDR3 loop spans 13 amino acids. The germline CDR1 and CDR2 sequences are SGHTA and FQGNSA. CDR3 sequence: CASSGQVTYEQYF. In DNA form, the CDR3 reads TGTGCCAGCAGCGGTCAGGTGACCTACGAGCAGTACTTC.

On this clonotype itself: A much larger clone differs by one base, so this may be a read error. The genes are TRBV6-2 or TRBV6-3 and TRBJ2-6; the D is unclear. This CDR3 is built from 17 residues. The V end was cut by 10 bases, the J end by 0 bases, with 19 bases between. CDR1 and CDR2 from the germline V gene are MNHEY and SVGEGT. Here the CDR3 DNA reads TGTGCCAACCTCGAGAGAAGCCGATTCTCTGGGGCCAACGTCCTGACTTTC. It is translated as CANLERSRFSGANVLTF.

This clonotype has only a few counts. The chain joins TRBV9 to TRBJ1-3, with no clear D. The CDR3 sequence is 15 residues long. CDR1 and CDR2 (germline): SGDLS, YYNGEE. The germline V and J ends were trimmed by 0 bases and 0 bases, with 7 bases remaining between them. CDR3 in DNA: TGTGCCAGCAGCGTAGGCAGGATCTCTGGAAACACCATATATTTT. It specifies CASSVGRISGNTIYF.

There are a few counts of this clonotype. The rearrangement uses TRBV28 and TRBJ2-3; tentative D call: TRBD2 (5 bases). The CDR3 runs 16 residues. From germline, CDR1 is MDHEN and CDR2 SYDVKM. The V gene lost 6 bases and the J gene lost 4 bases, with 20 bases spanning the gap. The CDR3 spells CASSQEGSAISDTQYF. The CDR3 bases are TGTGCCAGCAGCCAAGAGGGCAGCGCGATTTCAGATACGCAGTATTTT. Filled out from reference TRBV28 and TRBJ2-3, the complete variable domain reads DVKVTQSSRYLVKRTGEKVFLECVQDMDHENMFWYRQDPGLGLRLIYFSYDVKMKEKGDIPEGYSVSREKKERFSLILESASTNQTSMYLCASSQEGSAISDTQYFGPGTRLTVL.

The rearrangement links TRBV7-9 to TRBJ1-5; 7 bases align to TRBD1. Germline V gene lookup returns CDR1 SEHNR and CDR2 FQNEAQ (reference sequence). The CDR3 contains 15 residues. Trimming at V came to 6 bases and at J to 2 bases, leaving 7 bases not matched to a gene. The CDR3 reads CASRRTGDGNQPQHF. In DNA form, the CDR3 reads TGTGCCAGCAGACGCACAGGGGACGGCAATCAGCCCCAGCATTTT.

The rearrangement links TRBV5-1 to TRBJ2-3, with D possibly being TRBD2 (5 bases). Germline V gene sequence: CDR1 SGHRS, CDR2 YFSETQ. There are 16 residues in the CDR3. V dropped 4 bases and J dropped 4 bases, with 19 bases sitting between them. The CDR3 reads CASSASLLLGADTQYF. The CDR3 nucleotides read TGCGCCAGCAGCGCCTCCCTCTTACTCGGGGCAGATACGCAGTATTTT.

This clonotype was seen a handful of times. This chain links TRBV3-1 with TRBJ1-4, with 10 bases that match TRBD1. The CDR3 length is 15 residues. V was clipped by 6 bases and J by 2 bases; unmatched bases: 3. The germline gives CDR1 LGHDT, CDR2 YNNKEL (reference sequence). For the CDR3, the DNA is TGTGCCAGCAGGACAGGGGGCACGACTAATGAAAAACTGTTTTTT. Residues: CASRTGGTTNEKLFF.

In this sample, this clonotype turned up many times. The gene calls are TRBV2 and TRBJ1-1; D unresolved. Looked up from germline, CDR1 is SNHLY and CDR2 is FYNNEI. The CDR3 is made up of 13 amino acids. The V gene lost 7 bases and the J gene lost 1 base, with 10 bases spanning the gap. CDR3 residues: CASNGQPNTEAFF. Written as DNA, the CDR3 is TGTGCCAGCAATGGCCAGCCGAACACTGAAGCTTTCTTT. Variable domain in full (rest from reference TRBV2 and TRBJ1-1): EPEVTQTPSHQVTQMGQEVILRCVPISNHLYFYWYRQILGQKVEFLVSFYNNEISEKSEIFDDQFSVERPDGSNFTLKIRSTKLEDSAMYFCASNGQPNTEAFFGQGTRLTVV.

This clonotype came up many times. The chain joins TRBV12-3 or TRBV12-4 to TRBJ2-5; D perhaps matches TRBD1 (5 bases). Trimming cost V 1 base and J 3 bases, with 6 bases left between them. This CDR3 contains 13 residues. The chain's CDR3 is CASSLGQKETQYF. The DNA of the CDR3 is TGTGCCAGCAGTTTAGGACAGAAAGAGACCCAGTACTTC.

This clonotype was observed a few times. The rearrangement joins TRBV6-2 or TRBV6-3 to TRBJ2-7, with unresolved D. In germline, CDR1 is MNHEY, CDR2 SVGEGT. Trimming took off 2 bases at V and 4 bases at J, with 6 bases between the two ends. The CDR3 covers 12 residues. The CDR3 loop reads CASSYVGYEQYF. CDR3 bases: TGTGCCAGCAGTTACGTCGGGTACGAGCAGTACTTC.

This clonotype came up a few times. The genes are TRBV7-2 and TRBJ2-2, with TRBD1 as a possible D gene (5 bases). The germline gives CDR1 SGHTA, CDR2 FQGNSA. Trimming removed 3 bases at V and 4 bases at J, with 6 bases between. This CDR3 region has 13 residues. For the CDR3, the DNA is TGTGCCAGCAGCTTCAGGGTCACCGGGGAGCTGTTTTTT. This sequence encodes CASSFRVTGELFF.

This clonotype occurred a few times. The V call is TRBV7-2, the J call TRBJ2-5; 9 bases are a match to TRBD1. This CDR3 spans 16 amino acids. The V gene end was trimmed by 3 bases and the J gene end by 9 bases; junction bases not matched to a gene: 14. CDR1 is SGHTA and CDR2 is FQGNSA in the germline V gene. The CDR3 is CASSLDRGFTGVAQYF. The CDR3 region has the DNA TGTGCCAGCAGCTTGGACAGGGGCTTCACGGGGGTGGCCCAGTACTTC.